A single TCR beta chain is shown here with its context. This clone was picked up a small number of times. The antigen this receptor binds is unknown. Base qualities are not at hand, and no much larger clone is one base apart. This record comes from a study of blood T cell repertoires in COVID-19 (dated by TCRdb to 2018 to 2020). With respect to the entire study: Samples from collaborators originated in the United States, Italy and Spain and spanned both the acute and convalescent phases of COVID-19. Sample metadata almost always included a de-identified subject ID, COVID-19 status, age in years and sex. The samples were drawn from two sources: the first 160 participants of the ongoing ImmuneRACE study, and 950 to 1,500 subjects contributed by 6 global collaborators. A freely available public database, intended as a resource for researchers studying the immune response to SARS-CoV-2, is where the repertoires were released. The prospective study material was composed of cDNA or gDNA derived from T cells, B-cell-depleted T cells, or PBMCs. Subjects who had been exposed to COVID-19, were actively infected with it, or had recovered from it provided the deeply sampled blood TCRbeta repertoires that made up the dataset. Where available, HLA class I and class II types were taken from metadata supplied by the sample provider and were not determined by assay-based typing. The research as a whole found: The amount of clinical and demographic metadata varied by source and participant and was provided uncurated.

The CDR3 runs 14 amino acids, cysteine and phenylalanine included. The sequence is cut down to CDR3 DNA, 42 bases in frame from base 1. CDR1 and CDR2 are drawn from the germline V gene (reference sequence): SGHNT, YYREEE. V loses 3 bases at its end and J loses 4 bases; junction bases beyond the gene matches: 6. The immunoSEQ Assay, a bias-controlled multiplex PCR, was used to amplify TCRbeta CDR3 regions from genomic DNA. On the study's bioinformatics: The number of nucleated cells in each sample was estimated by amplification of reference gene primers within the assay. Sequence reads were collapsed and filtered to measure the absolute abundance of every unique TCRbeta CDR3 rearrangement. For each sample, productive Simpson clonality was calculated as the square root of Simpson's diversity index across productive rearrangements. TCRdb obtained this table from immuneACCESS and retained in-frame rearrangements with V and J assigned. These tables miss some clones; where compared with another copy, unresolved V genes account for less than half of the shortfall, and the remainder is unexplained. The D gene and trimming were derived from the DNA, and the V and J assignments and clone size from that table. In all, the sample holds over 95,000 clones, and over 75% of those were seen once. Of the sample, 8.4% is held by the ten largest clones.

Samples from volunteer blood donors who had recovered from COVID-19 were contributed by a second Seattle source. Each collaborating institution followed its own protocols to collect whole blood in K2EDTA tubes. Collaborator samples were shipped for TCRbeta analysis as frozen whole blood, isolated PBMCs, or DNA extracted from either sample type. The chain was built from TRBV5-4 and TRBJ1-2, and 7 junctional nucleotides match TRBD1. The specimen sequenced was peripheral blood. This receptor was identified in a woman aged 70 to 79 who had recovered from COVID-19. The CDR3 loop reads CASSYKGTVYGYTF. The DNA is as follows: TGTGCCAGCAGCTACAAAGGGACAGTCTATGGCTACACCTTC.